This TCR beta chain is drawn from a study of OX40 agonist ivuxolimab in advanced cancers. In the study overall: Ivuxolimab, which targeted the costimulatory receptor OX40 (CD134), was an agonistic, fully human IgG2 monoclonal antibody. Intravenous ivuxolimab was administered to patients every 2 weeks at six dose levels: 0.01, 0.1, 0.3, 1.5, 3 and 10 mg/kg. Of the roughly 51 patients in dose escalation, around 20 had hepatocellular carcinoma, roughly 15 had melanoma, 9 had renal cell carcinoma and 9 had head and neck cancer. In the dose-escalation cohort, approximately 83% of patients were male, and the mean age was approximately 60 years with a range of roughly 20 to 85. Prior anti-PD-1, anti-PD-L1 or anti-CTLA-4 therapy was permitted, and 30% to 50% of dose-escalation patients had received checkpoint inhibitors. Partial responses occurred in three dose-escalation patients: two with cutaneous melanoma and one with hepatocellular carcinoma. Peripheral TCRbeta sequencing aimed to test whether ivuxolimab altered TCR sequence diversity and caused clonal T-cell expansion. The monotherapy dose-escalation portion (N ≈ 52 patients) of the phase I ivuxolimab trial is reported in the paper. The study at large found these results: Low levels of normalized T-cell clonal expansion were also seen in some patients who did not respond. At doses of 0.1 to 3.0 mg/kg, clonal expansion of both CD4+ and CD8+ T cells in blood was seen between baseline and week 6. Which antigens the clonally expanded peripheral T cells were specific for was not determined. After ivuxolimab, expanded clones were on average more numerous among CD8+ T cells than among CD4+ T cells. In the 0.1-3.0 mg/kg groups, partial responders were among the patients with the lowest normalized peripheral clonal expansion, particularly in CD8+ T cells.

For sequencing of the TCRbeta CDR3 region, genomic DNA was extracted from the sorted cells. The immunoSEQ Assay was used for sequencing of TCRbeta CDR3 regions. TCRdb took over this immuneACCESS table, retaining in-frame rearrangements with V and J assigned. Such tables are incomplete; in checked studies, under half of the missing clones stem from an unresolved V gene, and the remainder is unexplained. The sample contains about 40,000 clones, approximately 89% of them found a single time. More than 10% of the sample belongs to the ten largest clones. Measured from the cysteine to the phenylalanine, the CDR3 is 13 residues long. Of the read, only the CDR3 DNA is kept; its 39 bases are in frame from base 1. V is pruned by 3 bases and J by 7 bases, leaving 5 bases of the junction without a gene match. CDR1 and CDR2, per the germline V gene, are MNHEY and SVGAGI. This clone was observed a handful of times. Its antigen is not yet known. Base qualities are missing; no much larger clone stands one base away.

The trial excluded patients who had a history of autoimmune disease or were on systemic immunosuppression. Peripheral blood for TCR sequencing was drawn from every dose cohort at baseline, at cycle 4 day 1 and at cycle 7 day 1. The samples were drawn from a first-in-human, open-label, multicenter phase I dose-escalation trial of ivuxolimab. Adults with locally advanced or metastatic melanoma, renal cell, hepatocellular, or head and neck squamous cell carcinoma were enrolled in the trial. Before TCR sequencing, CD4+ and CD8+ T cells were separately sorted from peripheral blood. The rearranged segments are TRBV6-5 and TRBJ1-1; 7 nucleotides in the junction match TRBD1. The clonotype originates from an adult with an advanced solid tumor such as melanoma, head and neck, liver or kidney cancer. The sequences come from CD4+ or CD8+ T cells sorted from blood, collected in a trial of the OX40 agonist ivuxolimab. Here is the DNA: TGTGCCAGCAGTTATTTCGGACAGGATGAAGCTTTCTTT. It translates as CASSYFGQDEAFF.